This TCR beta chain was observed in a study of T cells in Graves' hyperthyroidism and ophthalmopathy. Whole-study findings and limits: Most thyroid clonotypes with frequency above 0.001 were detected in blood.

RNA transcripts provided the source from which TCR beta CDR3 regions were amplified. The primer set for the first-round RT-PCR of the TCR CDR3 was HTBI. One entry per CDR3 protein, called by TCRdb with MiXCR from the multiplex PCR reads. The repertoire includes approximately 610,000 distinct CDR3 sequences, 14% to 15% of them detected once, and 3.5% to 4.5% sits in the top ten. This clonotype was detected many times. The target antigen is unknown. V lost 7 bases to trimming and J lost 4 bases; unmatched junction nucleotides: 7. Per germline, CDR1 SNHLY and CDR2 FYNNEI. The CDR3 is made up of 15 amino acids.

The source material was blood. The gene calls are TRBV2 and TRBJ2-2, with 9 bases fitting TRBD1. This clonotype originated in a woman between 40 and 55 years old with Graves' ophthalmopathy. The CDR3 DNA sequence: TGTGCCAGCACCCGGGACAGGGCAAGCACCGGGGAGCTGTTTTTT. Protein sequence: CASTRDRASTGELFF.